The 30 T cell receptor beta chains below come from one sample, sequenced in a study of T cell clonotyping in hematopoietic cell transplantation. TCRdb's copy holds only in-frame clones and misses some; the assay was immunoSEQ multiplex PCR. This sample has about 41,000 clones, with 95% found just once. Sequenced material: peripheral blood mononuclear cells. The receptors here all came from a man younger than 45 in good health. Some clones in this sample may be carry-over from other donors' samples.

The V call is TRBV5-1, the J call TRBJ1-2; D remains unclear. The germline V gene encodes CDR1 SGHRS and CDR2 YFSETQ. The CDR3 runs to 14 residues. V was cut by 0 bases and J by 1 base, with 7 bases left in between. The CDR3 bases are TGCGCCAGCAGCTTGGCCGAGCGTAACTATGGCTACACCTTC. Translation: CASSLAERNYGYTF.

The chain carries TRBV4-1 and TRBJ1-1; D is possibly TRBD1 (6 bases). Germline values: CDR1 MGHRA, CDR2 YSYEKL. This CDR3 has 15 residues. V was shortened by 1 base and J by 8 bases, with 17 bases between the two germline ends. The CDR3 DNA reads as TGCGCCAGCAGCCAAGGGGGACACACTCCCTGGGAAGCTTTCTTT. It yields the protein CASSQGGHTPWEAFF.

The gene calls are TRBV15 and TRBJ2-2, with no clear D. Trimming took off 2 bases at V and 3 bases at J, with 7 bases between the two ends. CDR1 and CDR2 (germline): LNHNV, YYDKDF (reference sequence). The CDR3 totals 14 residues. CDR3 sequence: CATSRSQDTGELFF. The CDR3 DNA sequence: TGTGCCACCAGCAGAAGCCAGGACACCGGGGAGCTGTTTTTT.

This clone came up once. V and J are TRBV18 and TRBJ1-3; no clear D gene. CDR1 and CDR2 (germline): KGHSH, LQKENI. With 0 bases removed from V and 9 bases from J, the gap between germline ends came to 12 bases. The CDR3 has 14 residues. CDR3 bases: TGTGCCAGCTCACCACCGTCCCAAGGTGGCACCATATATTTT. Translated, it gives CASSPPSQGGTIYF.

The V and J genes are TRBV5-1 and TRBJ2-2; unclear D gene. CDR3 size: 13 residues. Germline V gene sequence: CDR1 SGHRS, CDR2 YFSETQ. Deletions cut 6 bases from V and 6 bases from J, with 12 bases between. CDR3 bases: TGCGCCAGCACTAGGCCGGGCCCCGGGGAGCTGTTTTTT. This codes for CASTRPGPGELFF. Full variable domain (rest looked up from reference TRBV5-1 and TRBJ2-2): KAGVTQTPRYLIKTRGQQVTLSCSPISGHRSVSWYQQTPGQGLQFLFEYFSETQRNKGNFPGRFSGRQFSNSRSEMNVSTLELGDSALYLCASTRPGPGELFFGEGSRLTVL.

The chain couples TRBV5-1 to TRBJ2-7; D is ambiguous. CDR3 length equals 14 residues. Germline V CDR1 and CDR2: SGHRS, YFSETQ. The V end lost 1 base, the J end lost 4 bases, and 12 bases lay between the germline ends. CDR3 nucleotide sequence: TGCGCCAGCAGCTTGTCGGCGCAATCTTACGAGCAGTACTTC. Residues: CASSLSAQSYEQYF.

This rearrangement joins TRBV5-1 to TRBJ1-2; 7 positions agree with TRBD1. Unmatched junction bases numbered 22, after V lost 0 bases and J lost 5 bases. This CDR3 region has 20 residues. CDR1 SGHRS and CDR2 YFSETQ come from the germline V gene. CDR3 DNA sequence: TGCGCCAGCAGCTTGGCTGCGAGTAGGGACAGCGAAGGCCTGGGGTATGGCTACACCTTC. Residues: CASSLAASRDSEGLGYGYTF.

V is TRBV21-1 and J is TRBJ2-1; the table's D call of TRBD1 was not tested on the DNA. TRBV21-1 is termed a pseudogene. The CDR3 totals 13 residues. DNA for the CDR3: TGTGCCAGCAGCGCCGGGACAGACAATGAGCAGTTCTTC. Translation gives CASSAGTDNEQFF.

The chain employs TRBV29-1 and TRBJ1-1; D not certain. This CDR3 has 12 amino acids. The germline CDR1 and CDR2 sequences are SQVTM and ANQGSEA. V lost 4 bases to trimming and J lost 4 bases, with 10 bases between them. CDR3 region: CSVGRSGTEAFF. The CDR3 DNA follows: TGCAGCGTTGGCAGGTCGGGCACTGAAGCTTTCTTT.

The CDR3 region has the DNA TGTGCCAGCAGTTTTTTCAATGAGCAGTTCTTC. This translates into CASSFFNEQFF. The rearrangement joins TRBV27 to TRBJ2-1; D is unresolved. The CDR3 consists of 11 residues. With 3 bases removed from V and 6 bases from J, the gap between germline ends came to 3 bases. Germline V lookup: CDR1 MNHEY, CDR2 SMNVEV (reference sequence).

The rearrangement uses TRBV30 and TRBJ1-4; D is ambiguous. Trimming took off 3 bases at V and 7 bases at J, with 6 bases between the two ends. CDR1 is GTSNPN and CDR2 is SVGIG in the germline V gene (reference sequence). This CDR3 contains 11 residues. CDR3 region: CAWRGSEKLFF. CDR3 sequence (DNA): TGTGCCTGGAGGGGAAGTGAAAAACTGTTTTTT. The full variable domain, with the rest looked up from reference TRBV30 and TRBJ1-4, is SQTIHQWPATLVQPVGSPLSLECTVEGTSNPNLYWYRQAAGRGLQLLFYSVGIGQISSEVPQNLSASRPQDRQFILSSKKLLLSDSGFYLCAWRGSEKLFFGSGTQLSVL.

The gene calls are TRBV6-5 and TRBJ1-1; 11 bases map to TRBD1. Germline CDR1 is MNHEY and CDR2 is SVGAGI. J lost 3 bases, V lost 0 bases, and 0 bases had no gene match. The CDR3 runs to 15 residues. The CDR3 reads CASSYSGQGDTEAFF. For the CDR3, the DNA is TGTGCCAGCAGTTACTCGGGACAGGGGGACACTGAAGCTTTCTTT.

CDR3 region: CASSVEQGNVPGNTIYF. In nucleotides, the CDR3 is TGTGCCAGCAGCGTAGAACAGGGTAACGTCCCTGGAAACACCATATATTTT. V usage is TRBV9 and J usage is TRBJ1-3; D may be TRBD1 (6 bases). The CDR3 totals 17 residues. The germline CDR1 and CDR2 sequences are SGDLS and YYNGEE. V lost 0 bases, J lost 2 bases, and 15 bases lay in between. The full variable domain, rest sourced from reference TRBV9 and TRBJ1-3, is DSGVTQTPKHLITATGQRVTLRCSPRSGDLSVYWYQQSLDQGLQFLIQYYNGEERAKGNILERFSAQQFPDLHSELNLSSLELGDSALYFCASSVEQGNVPGNTIYFGEGSWLTVV.

The DNA of the CDR3 is TGTGCCAGTAGTATAAGGGACAGGGCTTCACCCCTCCACTTT. Amino acid sequence: CASSIRDRASPLHF. V and J are TRBV19 and TRBJ1-6; 9 bases line up with TRBD1. The V gene's germline CDR1 is LNHDA and CDR2 SQIVND (reference sequence). CDR3 length equals 14 residues. J lost 9 bases, V lost 2 bases, and 2 bases had no gene match.

V is TRBV19 and J is TRBJ2-3; 10 nucleotides line up with TRBD2. Unmatched junction bases numbered 6, after V lost 6 bases and J lost 3 bases. The CDR3 is 15 residues long. Germline loops: CDR1 LNHDA, CDR2 SQIVND (reference sequence). CDR3 loop: CASRVQAGGTDTQYF. The CDR3 nucleotides are TGTGCCAGTAGGGTGCAAGCGGGGGGGACAGATACGCAGTATTTT.

This chain uses TRBV11-2 with TRBJ2-1; TRBD2 aligns across 7 bases. V lost 4 bases to trimming and J lost 8 bases; unmatched junction nucleotides: 14. Germline CDR1 and CDR2: SGHAT and FQNNGV. This CDR3 is built from 16 residues. CDR3 in amino acids: CASSYGRAGWMDEQFF. Written as DNA, the CDR3 is TGTGCCAGCAGCTACGGTAGAGCGGGGTGGATGGATGAGCAGTTCTTC.

CDR3 protein: CASSIGSTTDTQYF. Here the CDR3 DNA reads TGTGCCAGTAGTATTGGGTCGACCACAGATACGCAGTATTTT. The chain employs TRBV19 and TRBJ2-3; D uncertain. V was pared by 3 bases and J by 2 bases, with 9 bases between. This CDR3 is 14 amino acids long. Germline CDR1 LNHDA, CDR2 SQIVND (reference sequence).

The V gene is TRBV14, the J gene TRBJ1-6; TRBD1 aligns across 7 bases. The J segment lost 6 bases and the V segment lost 2 bases, leaving 1 base of the junction unmatched. The CDR3 is 14 amino acids. In germline, CDR1 is SGHDN, CDR2 FVKESK. CDR3 protein: CASSQNRGNSPLHF. The CDR3 nucleotides read TGTGCCAGCAGCCAAAACAGGGGTAATTCACCCCTCCACTTT. Based on the CDR3 plus reference TRBV14 and TRBJ1-6, the full variable domain is EAGVTQFPSHSVIEKGQTVTLRCDPISGHDNLYWYRRVMGKEIKFLLHFVKESKQDESGMPNNRFLAERTGGTYSTLKVQPAELEDSGVYFCASSQNRGNSPLHFGNGTRLTVT.

The rearrangement joins TRBV16 to TRBJ1-2; no clear D. Germline CDR1 reads KGHSY; CDR2 reads FQNENV. V was trimmed by 4 bases and J by 7 bases, leaving 7 bases between them. This CDR3 comprises 11 residues. This CDR3 reads CASSPGGGYTF. The DNA of the CDR3 is TGTGCCAGCAGCCCCGGCGGTGGCTACACCTTC.

The chain carries TRBV7-9 and TRBJ2-2, with D maybe TRBD1 (5 bases). With 6 bases removed from V and 5 bases from J, the gap between germline ends came to 10 bases. This CDR3 is 13 amino acids long. Germline CDR1 SEHNR, CDR2 FQNEAQ (reference sequence). In DNA, the CDR3 is TGTGCCAGCAGGACAGTTGATACCGGGGAGCTGTTTTTT. It specifies CASRTVDTGELFF.

This chain uses TRBV27 with TRBJ1-1; D ambiguous. The germline CDR1 and CDR2 sequences are MNHEY and SMNVEV (reference sequence). The CDR3 loop spans 14 amino acids. Between the trimmed V and J ends, which lost 3 bases and 2 bases, there was a span of 10 bases. CDR3 nucleotides: TGTGCCAGCAGTTTGGTGCGGGATAACACTGAAGCTTTCTTT. This gives the protein CASSLVRDNTEAFF.

This chain uses TRBV5-6 with TRBJ1-3; 10 bases match TRBD1. Germline V CDR1 and CDR2: SGHDT, YYEEEE. V shed 5 bases and J 1 base; nucleotides not matched to a gene: 6. The CDR3 is 16 residues long. In nucleotides, the CDR3 is TGTGCCAGCAGTACCCCGGGACAGGGGTCTGGAAACACCATATATTTT. The encoded protein is CASSTPGQGSGNTIYF. The variable domain in full, with the rest retrieved from reference TRBV5-6 and TRBJ1-3, is DAGVTQSPTHLIKTRGQQVTLRCSPKSGHDTVSWYQQALGQGPQFIFQYYEEEERQRGNFPDRFSGHQFPNYSSELNVNALLLGDSALYLCASSTPGQGSGNTIYFGEGSWLTVV.

The rearrangement joins TRBV9 to TRBJ1-2; D unclear. The CDR3 contains 13 residues. V lost 0 bases, J lost 7 bases, and 10 bases lay in between. The germline V gene has CDR1 SGDLS and CDR2 YYNGEE. The CDR3 is CASSVGGVSGYTF. The DNA for the CDR3 is TGTGCCAGCAGCGTAGGGGGAGTAAGTGGCTACACCTTC.

The chain links TRBV29-1 to TRBJ2-7; 8 bases match TRBD1. In germline, CDR1 is SQVTM, CDR2 ANQGSEA. The CDR3 length is 14 residues. Losses at the gene ends were 4 bases for V and 2 bases for J; bases not matched to a gene: 7. CDR3 residues: CSVARTGSTYEQYF. In DNA form, the CDR3 reads TGCAGCGTTGCTAGGACAGGGAGTACCTACGAGCAGTACTTC.

The chain couples TRBV27 to TRBJ1-1, with no clear D. With 3 bases removed from V and 4 bases from J, the gap between germline ends came to 12 bases. The V gene's germline CDR1 is MNHEY and CDR2 SMNVEV (reference sequence). This CDR3 is built from 14 residues. The CDR3 spells CASSFSAQVTEAFF. The DNA for the CDR3 is TGTGCCAGCAGTTTTTCGGCGCAAGTCACTGAAGCTTTCTTT.

The rearrangement uses TRBV19 and TRBJ1-2, with D perhaps matching TRBD1 (6 bases). The CDR3 covers 14 residues. Germline V gene data show CDR1 as LNHDA and CDR2 as SQIVND (reference sequence). V was shortened by 10 bases and J by 6 bases, with 21 bases between the two germline ends. In nucleotides, the CDR3 is TGTGCCACTCGGGATGGGGGCGCGAGCCATGGCTACACCTTC. Encoded protein: CATRDGGASHGYTF.

This clone showed up just a few times. This chain uses TRBV14 with TRBJ2-2, with D possibly being TRBD2 (6 bases). In germline, CDR1 is SGHDN, CDR2 FVKESK. The CDR3 runs to 18 residues. V gave up 0 bases and J gave up 0 bases, with 14 bases separating them. The CDR3 bases are TGTGCCAGCAGCCAAGATCTTGCTGGGGGGACGAACACCGGGGAGCTGTTTTTT. The encoded protein is CASSQDLAGGTNTGELFF.

This chain joins TRBV9 and TRBJ2-7, with a weak D call TRBD1 (6 bases). V gave up 10 bases and J gave up 3 bases, with 11 bases separating them. Germline V lookup: CDR1 SGDLS, CDR2 YYNGEE. This CDR3 is built from 11 residues. CDR3 protein: CAFPTGYEQYF. As DNA, the CDR3 is TGTGCCTTCCCGACAGGCTACGAGCAGTACTTC.

J is TRBJ1-1 and V is TRBV19, with 7 bases matching TRBD1. Germline-derived CDR1 and CDR2 are LNHDA and SQIVND (reference sequence). The CDR3 loop spans 16 amino acids. V lost 3 bases to trimming and J lost 5 bases; unmatched junction nucleotides: 12. CDR3 residues: CASSISREGAGTEAFF. CDR3 in DNA: TGTGCCAGTAGTATCTCACGCGAGGGGGCAGGAACTGAAGCTTTCTTT.

This clone was counted a single time. The chain joins TRBV5-1 to TRBJ2-3; 10 nucleotides agree with TRBD2. CDR1 and CDR2 from the germline V gene are SGHRS and YFSETQ. V lost 2 bases and J lost 3; bases outside the gene matches: 3. This CDR3 region has 15 residues. The CDR3 DNA follows: TGCGCCAGCAGCTTAGTAGCGGGGGGTACAGATACGCAGTATTTT. Amino acid sequence: CASSLVAGGTDTQYF.